The T cell receptor (beta chain) described here comes from a study of cytomegalovirus exposure and HLA in healthy donors (TCRdb year 2017). With regard to the full study: In an earlier analysis of 450 to 750 of the donors, approximately 300 Gb of sequence data and 90 million to 120 million unique TCR beta sequences from 150 million to 200 million T cells were reported. The study aimed to test whether signatures of past pathogen exposure could be identified by cataloging public T cell receptors. A later analysis re-analyzed previously published TCR beta repertoires from roughly 600 donors and added high-resolution HLA genotyping to study TCR occurrence patterns. Rather than using new phenotypic data, the later analysis identified candidate immune exposures from TCR beta sequences and from how often those sequences occurred across donors. Four or five DR-DQ haplotypes were handled as single units for association and clustering, since linkage in the cohort was strong. Roughly 300 gigabases of sequencing data and roughly 80 million unique TCR sequences made up an early release that covered about 640 HLA-typed donors. A separate validation cohort of approximately 120 different subjects was used in addition to the roughly 700-subject first cohort. An earlier analysis of some 600 of the donors applied high-throughput TCR beta sequencing to assess whether each TCR beta V gene segment acted as functional or pseudogenic. The study profiled the T cell repertoires of about 720 subjects by immunosequencing and related them to cytomegalovirus serostatus. Donor age, sex, ethnicity and CMV serostatus were collected together with the repertoire data. HLA typing covered class I and class II loci at four-digit resolution. Typing coverage varied by locus: roughly 620-640 donors for A, B, C, DRB1 and DQB1; some 520 for DQA1; around 610 for DPA1; roughly 470 for DPB1. Among 300 to 500 genotyped donors of the cohort, an average of roughly 230,000 unique TCR beta nucleotide sequences was sequenced per donor, of which about 18% were non-productive. All discovery cohort repertoires had been generated on a single sequencing platform. The study combined high-throughput TCR immunosequencing, statistical association of individual TCRs with disease status, and machine learning to predict cytomegalovirus infection status. In a later genetic analysis, genome-wide SNP genotypes for about 65% of the 666 donors were used, and that subset was treated as a discovery cohort. Of the roughly 390 genotyped donors, roughly 80% fell in the genetic ancestry cluster associated with self-reported Caucasian donors. Broader findings and caveats from the paper: At a false discovery rate of 0.05, a later analysis linked fewer than 20,000 TCR beta sequences to specific HLA alleles. According to a later analysis, TCR association rates differed among HLA loci, with DRB1 alleles showing the most associated TCRs and HLA-C alleles showing the fewest. A few of the identified cytomegalovirus-associated TCR beta chains were confirmed in vitro to be specific for cytomegalovirus antigens. Because some donors lacked HLA typing at each locus, the association tests relied only on the typed subset. The only immune exposure information available for the cohort was CMV serostatus. A later analysis reported that several top co-occurrence clusters appeared linked to parvovirus B19, influenza, CMV and Epstein-Barr virus. In a later genetic analysis, a missense DCLRE1C variant was associated with V-gene and J-gene trimming of TCR beta chains, and the association was replicated in an independent cohort. Compared with the roughly 670-donor mean, donors in an Asian-associated ancestry cluster had fewer N-insertions in productive TCRs, according to a later genetic analysis. Across donors, most TCR sequences were observed very rarely, whereas some public TCRs were present in many individuals. This cohort had only TCR beta chains sequenced, and the lack of alpha or paired-chain data limited which features could be detected. When HLA alleles, especially DR and DQ, strongly co-occurred, TCR associations were difficult to assign to individual alleles. Cytomegalovirus status was reported to be diagnosed by the classifier with high specificity and sensitivity in both the original and validation cohorts. A further reported finding was that TCR beta sequences accurately predicted the HLA-A and HLA-B alleles for most subjects in the first cohort. In a later analysis, HLA-associated TCR beta chains showed more clonal expansion and lower generation probabilities than non-associated chains that were equally common. The presence/absence analyses assumed that sequencing depth was roughly uniform across donors, and that assumption may not be true. Correlated functional status among segregating V segments might reflect linkage disequilibrium, but an unknown experimental factor could not be ruled out. According to a later analysis, most CMV-associated TCR beta chains appeared to be HLA-restricted, and the HLA associations seemed to be driven largely by CMV exposure. Approximately 18 rarely observed V segments, including chromosome 9 orphons, were excluded from the earlier analysis of approximately 500 of the donors because counts were too low. The study gave a list of over 150 TCR beta chains associated with cytomegalovirus. In an earlier analysis of 587 of the donors, most TCR beta V segments were observed in productive rearrangements about 87% or about 30% of the time, broadly matching IMGT annotations. It was suggested by the authors that the approach could potentially be generalized to other disease states and immunological phenotypes. The sequencing pipeline was judged likely to have produced a cluster of highly shared sequence variants as a technical artifact.

Comment on this clone: The antigen this receptor binds is unknown. No base quality values were provided; no much bigger clone lies one nucleotide off.

To prepare the library, the immunoSEQ multiplex PCR assay was applied. The multiplex PCR relied on a mix of 60 forward primers for TCR Vbeta segments and 13 reverse primers for TCR Jbeta segments. A multiplex PCR assay on genomic DNA amplified the CDR3 region of rearranged TCR beta genes. Amplified TCR beta libraries were sequenced as 87-base-pair reads on the Illumina HiSeq System. Per the original workflow: Across the 670 or so repertoires, a later analysis counted some 80 million unique TCR beta chains, some 11 million of which were shared by at least two donors. A nearest-neighbor algorithm error-corrected the raw reads and collapsed the reads into unique sequences, merging closely related sequences to remove PCR and sequencing errors. Alignment of CDR3 sequences to IMGT reference sequences was used to assign V, D and J gene segments. For a sequence to be retained, at least a six-nucleotide match to both a V gene segment and a J gene segment was required. A rearrangement was called productive if the CDR3 had no stop codons and remained in frame with V and J, and every other rearrangement was called non-productive. Following IMGT convention, CDR3 was defined as the stretch from the second conserved V-encoded cysteine to the conserved J-encoded phenylalanine. The earlier analysis of approximately 590 of the donors excluded any sequence lacking an unambiguous match to a single V gene segment. In an earlier analysis of approximately 500 of the donors, a V segment was called functional when productive rearrangements were above 56.7%, and segregating when the standard deviation between donors exceeded 5%. A statistical classification framework was built for diagnosing cytomegalovirus status from the catalog of TCR beta chain sequences. In a later analysis, V and J genes were assigned by comparing TCR nucleotide sequences against IMGT/GENE-DB human TR gene sequences. The TCRdist pipeline was used in a later analysis to assign CDR3 sequences and most-parsimonious VDJ recombination scenarios. In a later analysis, each TCR beta chain was defined by its CDR3 amino acid sequence together with its V-gene family, and reads lacking a unique V-gene family were excluded. A later analysis removed 550 to 650 highly shared, low-generation-probability nucleotide sequences to deal with suspected cross-contamination and a sequencing artifact. For each public chain, a later analysis derived a clonal expansion index from normalized ranks of inferred template counts within each repertoire. In a later analysis, generation probabilities were computed using a VDJ recombination model fitted to out-of-frame rearrangements, and the results were checked against IGoR. In a later analysis, TCR-TCR, TCR-HLA and TCR-CMV co-occurrence was scored with hypergeometric tests, and a repertoire-size bias correction was applied to TCR pairs. A later analysis estimated false discovery rates by permuting HLA or CMV assignments 20 times. In a later analysis, co-occurring TCRs were grouped using DBSCAN, with TCRdist sequence similarity added in when clustering inside HLA-allele-positive subsets. Repertoires with fewer than 30,000 or more than 120,000 public chains were left out of co-occurrence clustering, as were about 5 repertoires with anomalous nucleotide sharing. What TCRdb holds here is the immuneACCESS table cut down to in-frame rearrangements. Part of the clones is not present; checked against another copy, under half of the missing clones reflect an unresolved V gene, and the others are unexplained. Clonal size and the V and J genes are those of that table, whereas D and trimming came from the DNA. Present in this sample are 180,000 or so clones, about 10% of which were seen just once. Together, the top ten hold roughly 1.3% of the sample.

The cohort consisted of approximately 690 healthy bone marrow donors. At the time of sampling, all cohort members were nominally healthy, though unrecorded immune exposures were likely present. The donor was CMV seropositive and was included in the group of 250 to 300 seropositive cohort members. Every donor gave a peripheral blood sample, and the peripheral blood mononuclear cells from that sample were used for TCR beta sequencing. The Qiagen DNeasy Blood Extraction Kit was used to extract genomic DNA from the blood cell samples. Sequenced input: PBMCs. The clonotype originates from a woman in her 30s in good health and CMV-seropositive.

The base sequence is TGTGCCAGTTTTCCCGGGACAGGCAATCAGCCCCAGCATTTT. Translation gives CASFPGTGNQPQHF. The V and J segments used are TRBV19 and TRBJ1-5; the junction holds 7 bases that match TRBD1. Including cysteine and phenylalanine, the CDR3 has 14 amino acids. Here the CDR3 DNA is all that survives: 42 bases in frame from base 1. The germline V gene (reference sequence) sets CDR1 to LNHDA and CDR2 to SQIVND. V lost 8 bases and J lost 2 bases, and the count of bases not matched to a germline gene is 6.